This is a list of T cell receptor beta chains from one sample in a study of OX40 agonist ivuxolimab in advanced cancers. Assay used: immunoSEQ multiplex PCR; TCRdb lists only in-frame clones, some missing. The sample consists of tens of thousands of clones, around nine tenths of them appearing once. The sample here was CD4+ or CD8+ T cells sorted from blood, taken in a trial of the OX40 agonist ivuxolimab. The source is an adult with an advanced solid tumor such as melanoma, head and neck, liver or kidney cancer. CDR3s include the opening cysteine and the closing phenylalanine or tryptophan. The D gene is left open where the match is weak. Rows may omit the clone size; those that give it use once, few, many or a size class.

D gene: .; clone size: .; V gene: TRBV6-5; CDR3 length: 12; J gene: TRBJ2-7; CDR3 DNA: TGTGCCAGCAGTTACGCGGGGTACGGGCAGTACTTC; CDR3 protein: CASSYAGYGQYF
D gene: .; clone size: .; V gene: TRBV28; CDR3 length: 11; J gene: TRBJ2-1; CDR3 DNA: TGTGCCAGCAGCCGACACGGGATCTGGTTCTTC; CDR3 protein: CASSRHGIWFF
D gene: .; clone size: .; V gene: TRBV27; CDR3 length: 11; J gene: TRBJ2-2; CDR3 DNA: TGTGCCAGCAGGCTGGCCGGGGAGCTGTTTTTT; CDR3 protein: CASRLAGELFF
D gene: .; clone size: .; V gene: TRBV9; CDR3 length: 18; J gene: TRBJ2-7; CDR3 DNA: TGTGCCAGCAGCGTAGGGGAGGCGGGCCGCTCGACCCCCTACGAGCAGTACTTC; CDR3 protein: CASSVGEAGRSTPYEQYF
D gene: TRBD2; clone size: once; V gene: TRBV7-2; CDR3 length: 19; J gene: TRBJ2-3; CDR3 DNA: TGTGCCAGCACGGGGGGTCCTCAGACCCCGGGACTAGCGACAGATACGCAGTATTTT; CDR3 protein: CASTGGPQTPGLATDTQYF
D gene: .; clone size: .; V gene: TRBV6-5; CDR3 length: 15; J gene: TRBJ2-3; CDR3 DNA: TGTGCCAGCAGTTACTCACGGGCACGCACAGATACGCAGTATTTT; CDR3 protein: CASSYSRARTDTQYF
D gene: TRBD1; clone size: .; V gene: TRBV7-6; CDR3 length: 17; J gene: TRBJ2-3; CDR3 DNA: TGTGCCAGCAGCGGTGGGACAGGAAAGCATAGCACAGATACGCAGTATTTT; CDR3 protein: CASSGGTGKHSTDTQYF
D gene: .; clone size: .; V gene: TRBV18; CDR3 length: 20; J gene: TRBJ2-6; CDR3 DNA: TGTGCCAGCTCACCTGGGGCGTTTACGGAGACGACTCCTGGGGCCAACGTCCTGACTTTC; CDR3 protein: CASSPGAFTETTPGANVLTF
D gene: .; clone size: .; V gene: TRBV4-1; CDR3 length: 12; J gene: TRBJ1-4; CDR3 DNA: TGCGCCAGCAGCGGGACGGAGGAAAAACTGTTTTTT; CDR3 protein: CASSGTEEKLFF
D gene: TRBD2; clone size: .; V gene: TRBV7-9; CDR3 length: 18; J gene: TRBJ2-1; CDR3 DNA: TGTGCCAGCAGCTACGAATCGACTAGCCGGAGCTCCTACAATGAGCAGTTCTTC; CDR3 protein: CASSYESTSRSSYNEQFF
D gene: TRBD1; clone size: .; V gene: TRBV5-1; CDR3 length: 14; J gene: TRBJ2-3; CDR3 DNA: TGCGCCAGCAGCCCGGGACAGCCCACAGATACGCAGTATTTT; CDR3 protein: CASSPGQPTDTQYF
D gene: TRBD2; clone size: .; V gene: TRBV28; CDR3 length: 16; J gene: TRBJ2-6; CDR3 DNA: TGTGCCAGCGCCCTAGCGGGGGCAAGGGGGGCCAACGTCCTGACTTTC; CDR3 protein: CASALAGARGANVLTF
D gene: TRBD2; clone size: .; V gene: TRBV25-1; CDR3 length: 16; J gene: TRBJ2-2; CDR3 DNA: TGTGCCAGTGGACTAGCGGGAGGGAGGGCCTCCGGGGAGCTGTTTTTT; CDR3 protein: CASGLAGGRASGELFF
D gene: .; clone size: .; V gene: TRBV15; CDR3 length: 15; J gene: TRBJ1-5; CDR3 DNA: TGTGCCACCAGCAGAGATTCGACCAGCAATCAGCCCCAGCATTTT; CDR3 protein: CATSRDSTSNQPQHF
D gene: .; clone size: few; V gene: TRBV28; CDR3 length: 16; J gene: TRBJ2-5; CDR3 DNA: TGTGCCAGCAGTTTGTCTTGGACTGGAGATCAAGAGACCCAGTACTTC; CDR3 protein: CASSLSWTGDQETQYF
D gene: .; clone size: .; V gene: TRBV7-2; CDR3 length: 12; J gene: TRBJ1-1; CDR3 DNA: TGTGCCAGCAGCCGCGGGAACACTGAAGCTTTCTTT; CDR3 protein: CASSRGNTEAFF
D gene: TRBD1; clone size: .; V gene: TRBV6-5; CDR3 length: 14; J gene: TRBJ1-1; CDR3 DNA: TGTGCCAGCAGTTACAACAGGGGAAAAGCTGAAGCTTTCTTT; CDR3 protein: CASSYNRGKAEAFF
D gene: .; clone size: .; V gene: TRBV28; CDR3 length: 12; J gene: TRBJ2-6; CDR3 DNA: TGTGCCAGCACCCCGGGGGCCAACGTCCTGACTTTC; CDR3 protein: CASTPGANVLTF
D gene: .; clone size: once; V gene: TRBV4-3; CDR3 length: 14; J gene: TRBJ1-2; CDR3 DNA: TGCGCCAGCAGCCTTTCGGGAGGCAGTAATGGCTACACCTTC; CDR3 protein: CASSLSGGSNGYTF
D gene: .; clone size: .; V gene: TRBV4-1; CDR3 length: 16; J gene: TRBJ2-6; CDR3 DNA: TGCGCCAGCAGCCAAGAAGGGCTCTCTGGGGCCAACGTCCTGACTTTC; CDR3 protein: CASSQEGLSGANVLTF
D gene: TRBD2; clone size: .; V gene: TRBV15; CDR3 length: 15; J gene: TRBJ2-1; CDR3 DNA: TGTGCCACCAGCAGAGAATCCGGGAGGGCCAATGAGCAGTTCTTC; CDR3 protein: CATSRESGRANEQFF
D gene: .; clone size: once; V gene: TRBV7-2; CDR3 length: 12; J gene: TRBJ2-7; CDR3 DNA: TGTGCCAGCAGCGGGGCCCCGTACGAGCAGTACTTC; CDR3 protein: CASSGAPYEQYF
D gene: .; clone size: .; V gene: TRBV7-3; CDR3 length: 15; J gene: TRBJ2-3; CDR3 DNA: TGTGCCAGCAGCTTAGGCGGGTCGGGCACAGATACGCAGTATTTT; CDR3 protein: CASSLGGSGTDTQYF
D gene: .; clone size: .; V gene: TRBV11-2; CDR3 length: 12; J gene: TRBJ2-2; CDR3 DNA: TGTGCCAGCAGCCTGAACACCGGGGAGCTGTTTTTT; CDR3 protein: CASSLNTGELFF
D gene: TRBD2; clone size: .; V gene: TRBV7-2; CDR3 length: 15; J gene: TRBJ2-7; CDR3 DNA: TGTGCCAGCAGCTCCAGCGGGAGGCTCTCCTACGAGCAGTACTTC; CDR3 protein: CASSSSGRLSYEQYF
D gene: .; clone size: .; V gene: TRBV18; CDR3 length: 13; J gene: TRBJ1-2; CDR3 DNA: TGTGCCAGCTCCCAGGGTCTTTTGGATGGCTACACCTTC; CDR3 protein: CASSQGLLDGYTF
D gene: .; clone size: .; V gene: TRBV28; CDR3 length: 14; J gene: TRBJ1-1; CDR3 DNA: TGTGCCAGCAACAACAGGGTCCCGAACACTGAAGCTTTCTTT; CDR3 protein: CASNNRVPNTEAFF
D gene: .; clone size: few; V gene: TRBV4-3; CDR3 length: 15; J gene: TRBJ2-1; CDR3 DNA: TGCGCCAGCAGCCAAGGGAAGGACTATTACAATGAGCAGTTCTTC; CDR3 protein: CASSQGKDYYNEQFF
D gene: TRBD1; clone size: .; V gene: TRBV7-9; CDR3 length: 15; J gene: TRBJ1-1; CDR3 DNA: TGTGCCAGCAGCGCACCGGGACAGATGAACACTGAAGCTTTCTTT; CDR3 protein: CASSAPGQMNTEAFF
D gene: TRBD1; clone size: .; V gene: TRBV15; CDR3 length: 15; J gene: TRBJ2-7; CDR3 DNA: TGTGCCACCAGCAGAGACCGGGACAGCTCCTACGAGCAGTACTTC; CDR3 protein: CATSRDRDSSYEQYF
D gene: .; clone size: .; V gene: TRBV2; CDR3 length: 14; J gene: TRBJ1-2; CDR3 DNA: TGTGCCAGCAGTGAAGTCTCACGAGGAAATGGCTACACCTTC; CDR3 protein: CASSEVSRGNGYTF